Sequencing of this T cell receptor beta chain was carried out in a study of PD-1 blockade in classical Hodgkin lymphoma. Every one of the patients relapsed after autologous stem cell transplantation (brentuximab vedotin exposure was variable). Some clones are missing from TCRdb's copy, which holds only in-frame ones; the method was immunoSEQ multiplex PCR. The profile shows 37,000 or so clones, just over 85% of them singletons. Points on this clone: What it binds is unknown.

The CDR3 has 13 amino acids. The germline gives CDR1 LNHDA, CDR2 SQIVND (reference sequence). The V end lost 4 bases, the J end lost 2 bases, and 8 bases lay between the germline ends. Overall study results and limits: Lower baseline TCR diversity marked trial partial responders and progressors.

This TCR came from a human donor with classical Hodgkin lymphoma. Sequenced material: peripheral blood mononuclear cells (PBMCs), taken before the second cycle of nivolumab. The gene calls are TRBV19 and TRBJ1-2; D unresolved. CDR3 bases: TGTGCCAGTAGTAGTCACACGAACTATGGCTACACCTTC. As protein: CASSSHTNYGYTF.